These 20 T cell receptor beta chains share one sample of origin, sequenced in a study of PD-1 blockade in classical Hodgkin lymphoma. Profiled with immunoSEQ multiplex PCR; TCRdb holds only in-frame clones, not every one. The data show over 60,000 clones, 60% to 80% seen once. Every patient relapsed after autologous stem cell transplantation, and brentuximab vedotin exposure varied. This specimen consisted of peripheral blood mononuclear cells (PBMCs), obtained before the second cycle of nivolumab. The receptors here all came from a human donor with classical Hodgkin lymphoma.

V usage is TRBV9 and J usage is TRBJ1-1, with D maybe TRBD1 (5 bases). The germline V and J ends were trimmed by 0 bases and 3 bases, with 9 bases remaining between them. Germline CDR1 reads SGDLS; CDR2 reads YYNGEE. The CDR3 length is 14 residues. The CDR3 region has the DNA TGTGCCAGCAGCGTAGGGGGCTGGGACACTGAAGCTTTCTTT. Encoded protein: CASSVGGWDTEAFF.

V is TRBV4-1 and J is TRBJ1-5, with D possibly matching TRBD1 (5 bases). The CDR3 is made up of 16 amino acids. Germline values: CDR1 MGHRA, CDR2 YSYEKL. Trimming took off 0 bases at V and 6 bases at J, with 15 bases between the two ends. This CDR3 is CASSQESQGLIQPQHF. CDR3 DNA sequence: TGCGCCAGCAGCCAAGAATCCCAGGGATTAATTCAGCCCCAGCATTTT.

This clone was found many times. The CDR3 spells CAWSAYLRDRDYEQYF. CDR3 coding DNA: TGTGCCTGGAGTGCATACCTGAGAGACAGGGACTACGAGCAGTACTTC. This chain joins TRBV30 and TRBJ2-7; 7 bases agree with TRBD1. Germline V gives CDR1 GTSNPN, CDR2 SVGIG (reference sequence). CDR3 length: 16 residues. V was clipped by 1 base and J by 3 bases; unmatched bases: 12. The full variable domain, rest sourced from reference TRBV30 and TRBJ2-7, is SQTIHQWPATLVQPVGSPLSLECTVEGTSNPNLYWYRQAAGRGLQLLFYSVGIGQISSEVPQNLSASRPQDRQFILSSKKLLLSDSGFYLCAWSAYLRDRDYEQYFGPGTRLTVT.

This clone was counted between two and nine times. The J gene is TRBJ2-1, the V gene TRBV9; 10 bases align to TRBD1. J lost 7 bases, V lost 4 bases, and 8 bases had no gene match. CDR1 is SGDLS, CDR2 YYNGEE, per germline. CDR3 length equals 15 residues. The DNA for the CDR3 is TGTGCCAGCAGCTCCCGACAGGGGGCCTGGAATGAGCAGTTCTTC. Residues: CASSSRQGAWNEQFF.

The chain uses TRBV19 and TRBJ1-5; D call uncertain. The CDR3 covers 16 residues. Germline-derived CDR1 and CDR2 are LNHDA and SQIVND (reference sequence). Trimming left V 3 bases short and J 1 base short, with 13 bases between. The DNA of the CDR3 is TGTGCCAGTAGTATTTGGGCAGAATACAGCAATCAGCCCCAGCATTTT. Translating gives CASSIWAEYSNQPQHF.

Comments on this clone: The junction departs from germline at one end; a sequencing error may be responsible. The rearrangement links TRBV2 to TRBJ2-3; D not certain. The germline V gene has CDR1 SNHLY and CDR2 FYNNEI. This CDR3 is built from 12 residues. CDR3 in amino acids: CASSERPDKQYF. DNA for the CDR3: TGTGCCAGCAGTGAACGCCCGGATAAGCAGTATTTT.

The chain combines TRBV19 with TRBJ2-2; 7 bases agree with TRBD2. The germline gives CDR1 LNHDA, CDR2 SQIVND (reference sequence). The ends lost 5 bases at V and 5 bases at J; junction bases unmatched: 5. The CDR3 length is 14 residues. CDR3: CASSYGGGTGELFF. Written as DNA, the CDR3 is TGTGCCAGTAGTTATGGGGGAGGGACCGGGGAGCTGTTTTTT.

This chain uses TRBV7-6 with TRBJ2-1, with TRBD2 matching 7 bases. V was pared by 5 bases and J by 3 bases, with 4 bases of the junction left unmatched. Germline V gives CDR1 SGHVS, CDR2 FNYEAQ. CDR3 length: 14 amino acids. CDR3 DNA sequence: TGTGCCAGCAGCCCTAGGACTAGCTACAATGAGCAGTTCTTC. Its translation: CASSPRTSYNEQFF. The full variable domain, with the rest looked up from reference TRBV7-6 and TRBJ2-1, is GAGVSQSPRYKVTKRGQDVALRCDPISGHVSLYWYRQALGQGPEFLTYFNYEAQQDKSGLPNDRFSAERPEGSISTLTIQRTEQRDSAMYRCASSPRTSYNEQFFGPGTRLTVL.

This clone was recorded a few times. The J gene is TRBJ2-3, the V gene TRBV12-5, with D uncertain. V shed 7 bases and J shed 2 bases, with 13 bases lying between them. This CDR3 comprises 14 residues. Germline V gives CDR1 LGHNT, CDR2 FRNRAP. The CDR3 region has the DNA TGTGCTAGTGCCCCCCGGCTTGTCACAGATACGCAGTATTTT. Residues: CASAPRLVTDTQYF.

V gene TRBV2 combines with J gene TRBJ1-2; TRBD1 matches at 10 bases. The ends lost 5 bases at V and 5 bases at J; junction bases unmatched: 8. This CDR3 has 15 amino acids. Germline V gives CDR1 SNHLY, CDR2 FYNNEI. Here the CDR3 reads CASSSGTGARYGYTF. The CDR3 DNA reads as TGTGCCAGCAGTTCAGGGACAGGGGCGCGATATGGCTACACCTTC.

The chain uses TRBV6-6 and TRBJ1-2, with D hard to call. There are 13 residues in the CDR3. Germline CDR1 MNHNY, CDR2 SVGAGI (reference sequence). V shed 0 bases and J shed 4 bases, with 6 bases lying between them. Written as DNA, the CDR3 is TGTGCCAGCAGTTACTCGAGTACCTATGGCTACACCTTC. Translated, it gives CASSYSSTYGYTF.

This sequence joins TRBV5-6 and TRBJ1-2; possibly TRBD1 for D (6 bases). CDR3 length: 13 residues. Germline V gives CDR1 SGHDT, CDR2 YYEEEE. Trimming took 2 bases from V and 8 from J, leaving 13 bases between them. CDR3 bases: TGTGCCAGCAGCTTAGGGGACATGTGGGGCTACACCTTC. This encodes CASSLGDMWGYTF.

The chain is built from TRBV5-5 and TRBJ1-4, with TRBD1 as a possible D gene (5 bases). V was shortened by 6 bases and J by 3 bases, with 15 bases between the two germline ends. This CDR3 is built from 15 residues. The germline CDR1 and CDR2 sequences are SGHKS and YYEKEE (reference sequence). The CDR3 DNA reads as TGTGCCAGCACCTACTCCGGGACCGCTAATGAAAAACTGTTTTTT. Protein product: CASTYSGTANEKLFF. Full variable domain (missing parts from reference TRBV5-5 and TRBJ1-4): DAGVTQSPTHLIKTRGQQVTLRCSPISGHKSVSWYQQVLGQGPQFIFQYYEKEERGRGNFPDRFSARQFPNYSSELNVNALLLGDSALYLCASTYSGTANEKLFFGSGTQLSVL.

The V call is TRBV5-1, the J call TRBJ2-3, with unresolved D. The CDR3 runs 16 residues. V lost 0 bases and J lost 2, with 13 bases in between. Germline lookup yields CDR1 SGHRS and CDR2 YFSETQ. The CDR3 coding sequence is TGCGCCAGCAGCTTGGGAGGCTATTCGAACACAGATACGCAGTATTTT. This gives the protein CASSLGGYSNTDTQYF.

The V gene is TRBV5-1, the J gene TRBJ2-1; maybe TRBD2 (6 bases). CDR1 and CDR2 from the germline V gene are SGHRS and YFSETQ. Trimming stripped 0 bases from V and 4 bases from J, with 8 bases between. CDR3 length: 14 residues. The CDR3 DNA follows: TGCGCCAGCAGCTTGGTCGGGGGATACAATGAGCAGTTCTTC. Its protein product is CASSLVGGYNEQFF.

The chain employs TRBV5-1 and TRBJ1-1, with TRBD1 identical over 7 bases. The CDR3 has 15 residues. V lost 5 bases, J lost 3 bases, and 10 bases stayed unmatched. The germline V gene encodes CDR1 SGHRS and CDR2 YFSETQ. CDR3 loop: CASRLAPTGYTEAFF. The CDR3 coding sequence is TGCGCCAGCAGATTAGCCCCGACAGGGTACACTGAAGCTTTCTTT.

This sequence joins TRBV5-1 and TRBJ2-7; tentative D call: TRBD1 (8 bases). In germline, CDR1 is SGHRS, CDR2 YFSETQ. The V gene lost 5 bases and the J gene lost 2 bases, with 17 bases spanning the gap. The CDR3 has 15 residues. The CDR3 protein is CASSFSTGGAYEQYF. The CDR3 region has the DNA TGCGCCAGCAGTTTCTCAACAGGGGGGGCCTACGAGCAGTACTTC. Complete variable domain (other parts from reference TRBV5-1 and TRBJ2-7): KAGVTQTPRYLIKTRGQQVTLSCSPISGHRSVSWYQQTPGQGLQFLFEYFSETQRNKGNFPGRFSGRQFSNSRSEMNVSTLELGDSALYLCASSFSTGGAYEQYFGPGTRLTVT.

Note on this clone: A junction end diverges from the germline sequence, so it may reflect a read error. This chain joins TRBV18 and TRBJ1-3; D is unresolved. The germline V gene has CDR1 KGHSH and CDR2 LQKENI. This CDR3 has 14 amino acids. The CDR3 sequence is CTSSPLGKMNTIYF. The CDR3 bases are TGTACCAGCTCACCATTGGGAAAAATGAACACCATATATTTT.

This clone has just a few counts. The chain couples TRBV2 to TRBJ1-4; maybe TRBD1 (6 bases). Germline loops: CDR1 SNHLY, CDR2 FYNNEI. V lost 4 bases and J 3 bases, leaving 12 bases between the germline ends. The CDR3 sequence is 15 residues long. CDR3 bases: TGTGCCAGCAGTGCTCTGACAGGAGCTAATGAAAAACTGTTTTTT. It specifies CASSALTGANEKLFF.

This chain links TRBV15 with TRBJ1-4; no firm D call. The CDR3 spans 14 residues. Germline CDR1 LNHNV, CDR2 YYDKDF (reference sequence). The ends were cut back, 4 bases at V and 2 bases at J, with 8 bases in the middle. CDR3 sequence reads: CATSTRGTNEKLFF. The DNA of the CDR3 is TGTGCCACCAGCACGCGTGGGACTAATGAAAAACTGTTTTTT.